This is a list of T cell receptor beta chains from one sample in a study of cytomegalovirus exposure and HLA in healthy donors. Some clones are missing from TCRdb's copy, which holds only in-frame ones; the method was immunoSEQ multiplex PCR. The table shows 85,000 to 100,000 clones, with about three quarters occurring only once. The specimen was PBMCs. These TCRs come from a man aged 35 to 55 in good health and CMV-seropositive. CDR3s include the opening cysteine and the closing phenylalanine or tryptophan. The D gene is left open where the match is weak. The size entry is marked missing in some rows and otherwise reads once, few, many or a size class.

abundance	j_gene	v_gene	d_gene	CDR3aa	CDR3nt
NA	TRBJ1-6	TRBV28	NA	CASSPGGVNNSPLHF	TGTGCCAGCAGTCCAGGCGGGGTCAACAATTCACCCCTCCACTTT
NA	TRBJ1-2	TRBV7-3	TRBD1	CASSPTGDLGYGYTF	TGTGCCAGCAGCCCGACAGGGGACTTAGGGTATGGCTACACCTTC
NA	TRBJ2-5	TRBV5-6	TRBD2	CASSPGLAGGLGTQYF	TGTGCCAGCAGCCCGGGACTAGCGGGGGGGCTCGGGACCCAGTACTTC
NA	TRBJ2-7	TRBV7-9	TRBD1	CASSSVGQVPYEQYF	TGTGCCAGCAGCTCCGTCGGACAGGTTCCCTACGAGCAGTACTTC
few	TRBJ2-3	TRBV4-2	NA	CASSCRDTKITDTQYF	TGTGCCAGCAGCTGCCGGGATACTAAAATCACAGATACGCAGTATTTT
few	TRBJ2-6	TRBV7-2	NA	CAYGVAGANVLTF	TGTGCCTACGGGGTCGCTGGGGCCAACGTCCTGACTTTC
NA	TRBJ2-3	TRBV7-9	NA	CASSSDRPPDTQYF	TGTGCCAGCAGCTCCGACAGGCCCCCAGATACGCAGTATTTT
NA	TRBJ1-2	TRBV5-6	TRBD1	CASSLIRGQGYGYTF	TGTGCCAGCAGCTTGATAAGGGGACAGGGCTATGGCTACACCTTC
NA	TRBJ2-1	TRBV27	NA	CASSSIHTNNEQFF	TGTGCCAGCAGTTCCATTCACACGAACAATGAGCAGTTCTTC
NA	TRBJ2-7	TRBV13	NA	CASSLGGASYEQYF	TGTGCCAGCAGCTTAGGTGGGGCGTCCTACGAGCAGTACTTC
NA	TRBJ2-5	TRBV2	TRBD2	CASSPGLARETQYF	TGTGCCAGCAGCCCAGGACTAGCTAGGGAGACCCAGTACTTC
few	TRBJ2-1	TRBV9	TRBD2	CASSVGTSGRVGNEQFF	TGTGCCAGCAGCGTCGGGACTAGCGGGAGAGTCGGCAATGAGCAGTTCTTC
NA	TRBJ2-5	TRBV7-2	NA	CASSPQETQYF	TGTGCCAGCAGCCCACAAGAGACCCAGTACTTC
NA	TRBJ2-2	TRBV7-9	NA	CASSLLSGSGELFF	TGTGCCAGCAGCTTACTTTCGGGATCCGGGGAGCTGTTTTTT
NA	TRBJ2-1	TRBV18	NA	CASSPLAYRDREAGELRSYNEQFF	TGTGCCAGCTCACCATTGGCCTACCGGGACAGGGAAGCGGGAGAACTTCGTTCCTACAATGAGCAGTTCTTC
NA	TRBJ2-2	TRBV27	NA	CASSLWPNTGELFF	TGTGCCAGCAGTTTATGGCCGAACACCGGGGAGCTGTTTTTT
NA	TRBJ1-5	TRBV9	TRBD1	CASSVDGQGNQPQHF	TGTGCCAGCAGCGTAGACGGACAGGGTAACCAGCCCCAGCATTTT
once	TRBJ2-7	TRBV7-2	NA	CASSLGLALSYEQYF	TGTGCCAGCAGCTTAGGGCTAGCCCTATCCTACGAGCAGTACTTC
NA	TRBJ2-7	TRBV5-1	TRBD1	CASRDRISGGEQYF	TGCGCCAGCCGAGATAGAATTTCAGGGGGCGAGCAGTACTTC
few	TRBJ1-4	TRBV5-4	TRBD1	CASSSLRQGINEKLFF	TGTGCCAGCAGCTCCCTCAGACAGGGGATAAATGAAAAACTGTTTTTT
NA	TRBJ1-4	TRBV6-1	TRBD1	CASRGGQGGNEKLFF	TGTGCCAGCAGGGGGGGACAGGGTGGGAATGAAAAACTGTTTTTT
NA	TRBJ2-2	TRBV19	TRBD1	CASSIGTGGTGELFF	TGTGCCAGTAGTATAGGCACAGGGGGAACCGGGGAGCTGTTTTTT